These T cell receptor beta chains were read from a single sample in a study of CD8 T cells in ankylosing spondylitis. TCRdb fed the 5' RACE reads into MiXCR, producing one record per CDR3 protein. This sample has about 250,000 distinct CDR3 sequences, with under 12% found just once. The material sequenced was blood, either unsorted or a sorted T cell fraction (not recorded which). Source of these receptors: a male donor with ankylosing spondylitis or in good health (not recorded which). The CDR3 runs from the conserved cysteine through the conserved F or W. Each record gives: J gene, V gene, clone size, CDR3 length, D gene, CDR3 DNA, CDR3 protein. A D gene is named only where the DNA matches it firmly. Part of the rows lack a size; the others show once, few, many or a class for expanded clones.

J: TRBJ2-1; V: TRBV7-8; size: many; length: 13; D: NA; DNA: TGTGCCAGCAGCTTGGGAGGTAGCGGTGAGCAGTTCTTC; CDR3: CASSLGGSGEQFF
J: TRBJ2-1; V: TRBV12-3/TRBV12-4; size: many; length: 13; D: NA; DNA: TGTGCCAGCAGTTTAAGTAGCCGGGATGAGCAGTTCTTC; CDR3: CASSLSSRDEQFF
J: TRBJ2-7; V: TRBV20-1; size: few; length: 14; D: TRBD1; DNA: TGCAGTGCTAGGGACAGGTTAAGCTCCTACGAGCAGTACTTC; CDR3: CSARDRLSSYEQYF
J: TRBJ2-7; V: TRBV6-1; size: NA; length: 14; D: TRBD1; DNA: TGTGCCAGCAGTAGGACAGGGGGATCGTACGAGCAGTACTTC; CDR3: CASSRTGGSYEQYF
J: TRBJ2-2; V: TRBV12-3/TRBV12-4; size: many; length: 17; D: TRBD1; DNA: TGTGCCAGCAGTCTATACACGTGGACAGGGAACACCGGGGAGCTGTTTTTT; CDR3: CASSLYTWTGNTGELFF
J: TRBJ2-7; V: TRBV10-1; size: few; length: 17; D: TRBD2; DNA: TGCGCCAGCCTCTTAGATACCGGGACTACCCTAACCTACGAGCAGTACTTC; CDR3: CASLLDTGTTLTYEQYF
J: TRBJ2-4; V: TRBV3-1; size: many; length: 15; D: NA; DNA: TGTGCCAGCAGCCTACAAGGGACAGCCAAAAACATTCAGTACTTC; CDR3: CASSLQGTAKNIQYF
J: TRBJ2-1; V: TRBV10-3; size: many; length: 14; D: NA; DNA: TGTGCCATCAGTACCGACTCTGGGGTGGGTGAGCAGTTCTTC; CDR3: CAISTDSGVGEQFF
J: TRBJ2-1; V: TRBV6-6; size: many; length: 12; D: NA; DNA: TGTGCCAGCGGCAGGGTAGCCAATGAGCAGTTCTTC; CDR3: CASGRVANEQFF
J: TRBJ2-1; V: TRBV12-3/TRBV12-4; size: many; length: 16; D: TRBD2; DNA: TGTGCCAGCAGCCCGGGACTAGCGGGAGGGGAAGATGAGCAGTTCTTC; CDR3: CASSPGLAGGEDEQFF
J: TRBJ2-2; V: TRBV5-4; size: many; length: 14; D: TRBD1; DNA: TGTGCCAGCACCTCGGAAGGGGGCTTCGGGGAGCTGTTTTTT; CDR3: CASTSEGGFGELFF
J: TRBJ2-1; V: TRBV5-4; size: few; length: 16; D: TRBD2; DNA: TGTGCCAGCAGCTTGGAACTAGCGGTGACCTACAATGAGCAGTTCTTC; CDR3: CASSLELAVTYNEQFF
J: TRBJ1-3; V: TRBV12-3/TRBV12-4; size: many; length: 17; D: TRBD1; DNA: TGTGCCAGCAGTACAAGACAGGGGCCGGCGAAGGGAAACACCATATATTTT; CDR3: CASSTRQGPAKGNTIYF
J: TRBJ1-1; V: TRBV7-2; size: NA; length: 13; D: NA; DNA: TGTGCCAGCAGAAATGACCGGGCCCCTGAAGCTTTCTTT; CDR3: CASRNDRAPEAFF